The 14 T cell receptor beta chains given below trace back to one sample, sequenced in a study of blood T cell repertoires in COVID-19. Data came from immunoSEQ multiplex PCR; TCRdb stores just in-frame clones and leaves some out. The sample has roughly 340,000 clones, about nine tenths seen once; the top ten hold about 6%. The sequenced sample was peripheral blood. The receptor source for this set is a woman aged 50 to 60 with COVID-19, enrolled during active disease.

J is TRBJ2-1 and V is TRBV9, with 9 bases lining up with TRBD2. Looked up from germline, CDR1 is SGDLS and CDR2 is YYNGEE. The CDR3 is made up of 14 amino acids. V was pared by 3 bases and J by 3 bases, with 1 base of the junction left unmatched. CDR3 coding DNA: TGTGCCAGCAGCGGGACTAGCGTCTACAATGAGCAGTTCTTC. Translation: CASSGTSVYNEQFF.

The V gene is TRBV7-2, the J gene TRBJ2-7; 9 positions match TRBD1. The CDR3 consists of 15 residues. With V trimmed by 2 bases and J by 4 bases, 6 bases remained unmatched. Germline CDR1 SGHTA, CDR2 FQGNSA. The CDR3 protein is CASSLQQGAGYEQYF. The CDR3, as DNA: TGTGCCAGCAGCTTACAACAGGGGGCTGGGTACGAGCAGTACTTC.

The J gene is TRBJ1-1, the V gene TRBV27; 9 nucleotides align to TRBD1. Looked up from germline, CDR1 is MNHEY and CDR2 is SMNVEV (reference sequence). This CDR3 comprises 14 residues. J was trimmed by 0 bases and V by 6 bases; bases with no gene match: 2. This CDR3 reads CASRGQGMNTEAFF. In nucleotides, the CDR3 is TGTGCCAGCAGGGGACAGGGCATGAACACTGAAGCTTTCTTT.

The rearrangement joins TRBV7-8 to TRBJ1-1, with TRBD1 identical over 11 bases. The CDR3 covers 16 residues. From germline, CDR1 is SGHVS and CDR2 FQNEAQ. V lost 0 bases to trimming and J lost 3 bases; unmatched junction nucleotides: 3. The CDR3 region is CASSLAQDRGHTEAFF. CDR3 in DNA: TGTGCCAGCAGCTTAGCCCAGGACAGGGGGCACACTGAAGCTTTCTTT.

This chain links TRBV15 with TRBJ2-5; D possibly corresponds to TRBD1 (6 bases). This CDR3 is built from 14 residues. V lost 4 bases, J lost 4 bases, and 13 bases lay in between. Germline V gene lookup returns CDR1 LNHNV and CDR2 YYDKDF (reference sequence). CDR3 nucleotide sequence: TGTGCCACCAGCAACCGACCCAGGGGAGAGACCCAGTACTTC. Translation gives CATSNRPRGETQYF.

The V call is TRBV24-1, the J call TRBJ2-5, with D perhaps TRBD2 (7 bases). CDR3 length: 13 residues. V shed 6 bases and J shed 1 base, with 8 bases lying between them. Germline V gene lookup returns CDR1 KGHDR and CDR2 SFDVKD. CDR3 coding DNA: TGTGCCACCAGTCGGGGGGCCCAAGAGACCCAGTACTTC. Translated, it gives CATSRGAQETQYF.

The CDR3 DNA follows: TGTGCCAGCAGGCCCGCAGGGCTCTCTGGAAACACCATATATTTT. Amino acid sequence: CASRPAGLSGNTIYF. The chain joins TRBV27 to TRBJ1-3, with D maybe TRBD1 (5 bases). The germline V gene encodes CDR1 MNHEY and CDR2 SMNVEV (reference sequence). The germline V and J ends were trimmed by 6 bases and 0 bases, with 12 bases remaining between them. The CDR3 consists of 15 residues.

This clone was picked up a small number of times. The V and J genes are TRBV7-2 and TRBJ2-7; 7 bases are a match to TRBD2. This CDR3 is built from 16 residues. Losses at the gene ends were 1 base for V and 2 bases for J; bases not matched to a gene: 8. Germline V CDR1 and CDR2: SGHTA, FQGNSA. This chain's CDR3 is CASSLGGGGSTYEQYF. CDR3 coding DNA: TGTGCCAGCAGCTTAGGCGGGGGAGGGAGTACCTACGAGCAGTACTTC. The full variable domain, in which reference TRBV7-2 and TRBJ2-7 provide the parts outside the CDR3, is GAGVSQSPSNKVTEKGKDVELRCDPISGHTALYWYRQSLGQGLEFLIYFQGNSAPDKSGLPSDRFSAERTGGSVSTLTIQRTQQEDSAVYLCASSLGGGGSTYEQYFGPGTRLTVT.

The chain couples TRBV10-2 to TRBJ2-3; D remains ambiguous. CDR1 and CDR2 from the germline V gene are WSHSY and SAAADI. This CDR3 is 14 amino acids long. Trimming stripped 10 bases from V and 3 bases from J, with 17 bases between. The DNA of the CDR3 is TGCGCCACCACCAGGTCACGAGAAACAGATACGCAGTATTTT. It encodes CATTRSRETDTQYF.

The rearrangement links TRBV18 to TRBJ1-3, with 9 bases aligning to TRBD1. CDR3 length equals 16 residues. V was clipped by 3 bases and J by 3 bases; unmatched bases: 6. Germline CDR1 and CDR2: KGHSH and LQKENI. The CDR3 DNA reads TGTGCCAGCTCACCGGACAGGGGAGTGGTTGGAAACACCATATATTTT. This sequence encodes CASSPDRGVVGNTIYF.

CDR3: CASSLRQGANAGNTIYF. The CDR3 nucleotides are TGTGCCAGCAGCTTAAGACAGGGGGCTAATGCCGGAAACACCATATATTTT. The chain combines TRBV7-6 with TRBJ1-3, with 10 bases matching TRBD1. The CDR3 is 17 residues long. J gave up 4 bases and V 2 bases, and 8 bases lay outside the gene matches. Germline V gene data show CDR1 as SGHVS and CDR2 as FNYEAQ.

The chain has TRBV28 and TRBJ1-4; tentative D call: TRBD1 (5 bases). Germline CDR1 MDHEN, CDR2 SYDVKM. V was shortened by 2 bases and J by 8 bases, with 18 bases between the two germline ends. CDR3 length: 16 residues. The CDR3 region is CASSLQGGGSLEKLFF. The CDR3, as DNA: TGTGCCAGCAGTTTACAGGGTGGAGGGAGTTTGGAAAAACTGTTTTTT.

The gene calls are TRBV12-3 or TRBV12-4 and TRBJ1-6; D is undetermined. Trimming cost V 3 bases and J 14 bases, with 14 bases left between them. The CDR3 sequence is 13 residues long. CDR3 sequence: CASSFPPLVSLHF. The CDR3 nucleotides read TGTGCCAGCAGTTTTCCCCCCTTAGTTTCCCTCCACTTT.

This chain uses TRBV5-1 with TRBJ2-5; tentatively, D is TRBD2 (6 bases). Germline loops: CDR1 SGHRS, CDR2 YFSETQ. V lost 7 bases to trimming and J lost 2 bases, with 21 bases between them. This CDR3 is built from 16 residues. CDR3 nucleotides: TGCGCCAGCCGACCAATTCTAGCGAAAGCACAAGAGACCCAGTACTTC. This sequence encodes CASRPILAKAQETQYF. Full variable domain (remainder filled in from reference TRBV5-1 and TRBJ2-5): KAGVTQTPRYLIKTRGQQVTLSCSPISGHRSVSWYQQTPGQGLQFLFEYFSETQRNKGNFPGRFSGRQFSNSRSEMNVSTLELGDSALYLCASRPILAKAQETQYFGPGTRLLVL.